There are a few counts of the clone carrying this T cell receptor (beta chain). As yet, its antigen is unknown. V trimming: 4 bases; J trimming: 0 bases; junction bases outside the gene matches: 8. CDR3 length: 17 residues. Germline V gene sequence: CDR1 WNHNN, CDR2 SYGVQD (reference sequence). The data belong to a study of T cells in Graves' hyperthyroidism and ophthalmopathy. Study-wide results and limits: Ophthalmopathy was predicted by the model a median of 6.5 months ahead of onset.

Authors of the study amplified TCR beta CDR3 regions from RNA transcripts. Researchers ran a first-round RT-PCR on the TCR CDR3 using the HTBI primer set. TCRdb reprocessed the multiplex PCR reads via MiXCR and lists one record per CDR3 protein. The data hold 300,000 to 350,000 distinct CDR3 sequences, with about 15% observed a single time. The clonotype originates from a woman aged 25 to 39 with Graves' hyperthyroidism. The specimen was blood. The V gene is TRBV10-1, the J gene TRBJ1-4; TRBD1 agrees at 7 bases. The CDR3 loop is CASSAAGGGATNEKLFF. The CDR3 DNA sequence: TGCGCCAGCAGTGCAGCAGGGGGGGGTGCAACTAATGAAAAACTGTTTTTT.